The next 3 T cell receptor beta chains were all read from a single sample in a study of cytomegalovirus exposure and HLA in healthy donors. PCR primers comprised 60 Vbeta and 13 Jbeta primers. The assay was immunoSEQ multiplex PCR, and TCRdb's table has in-frame clones only and misses some. Among 150,000 or so clones, 70% to 90% were seen once, and the ten largest hold around 2%. Sequencing was done on a sample of PBMCs. These receptors were taken from a woman aged 18-29 years in good health and CMV-seronegative.

This clone has just one count. V and J are TRBV6-5 and TRBJ2-5; maybe TRBD1 (5 bases). The DNA end is more similar to TRBJ2-7, so the J call may be wrong. Looked up from germline, CDR1 is MNHEY and CDR2 is SVGAGI. The CDR3 is 16 residues long. For the CDR3, the DNA is TGTGCCAGCAGTTACTCGAAGGGCAGGGTATCCTACGAGCAGTACTTC. Its translation: CASSYSKGRVSYEQYF.

This sequence joins TRBV28 and TRBJ2-7, with 9 bases that match TRBD1. CDR1 is MDHEN and CDR2 is SYDVKM in the germline V gene. The CDR3 length is 16 residues. Trimming took 0 bases from V and 2 from J; bases not matched to a gene: 5. The CDR3 DNA reads as TGTGCCAGCAGTTTATGGGGAGGGGACAGGGCCTACGAGCAGTACTTC. It translates to CASSLWGGDRAYEQYF. Variable domain in full (rest from reference TRBV28 and TRBJ2-7): DVKVTQSSRYLVKRTGEKVFLECVQDMDHENMFWYRQDPGLGLRLIYFSYDVKMKEKGDIPEGYSVSREKKERFSLILESASTNQTSMYLCASSLWGGDRAYEQYFGPGTRLTVT.

The rearrangement joins TRBV2 to TRBJ2-5, with D maybe TRBD1 (5 bases). Per germline, CDR1 SNHLY and CDR2 FYNNEI. There are 14 residues in the CDR3. Trimming shortened V by 7 bases and J by 1 base, and 13 bases separated the two germline ends. This CDR3 is CASTIQGGQETQYF. Written as DNA, the CDR3 is TGTGCCAGCACCATCCAGGGTGGCCAAGAGACCCAGTACTTC.